This entry features one T cell receptor (beta chain) sequence. This sample was taken from a study of sequential checkpoint blockade in melanoma. Study at large: Patients were randomized 1:1 to nivolumab-then-ipilimumab or ipilimumab-then-nivolumab first-line. Both treatment sequences were followed by maintenance nivolumab.

CDR1 and CDR2 from the germline V gene are MNHEY and SMNVEV (reference sequence). Trimming stripped 5 bases from V and 3 bases from J, with 14 bases between. CDR3 length: 14 residues. Treatment indicated: randomized to nivolumab then ipilimumab (arm A) or the reverse (arm B). Data came from immunoSEQ multiplex PCR; TCRdb stores just in-frame clones and leaves some out. The profile shows about 40,000 clones, roughly 90% of them singletons. The source material was CD8+ T cells sorted from blood (inferred from file names), sampled from a patient given nivolumab and ipilimumab in sequence. The receptor was isolated from a human donor with melanoma. The chain has TRBV27 and TRBJ2-7; tentatively, D is TRBD1 (6 bases). CDR3 loop: CASSPQQGFYEQYF. CDR3 bases: TGTGCCAGCAGTCCACAACAGGGTTTCTACGAGCAGTACTTC.